Each of the 10 T cell receptor beta chains below was sequenced from the same sample in a study of cytomegalovirus exposure and HLA in healthy donors. The PCR was carried out with 60 Vbeta primers and 13 Jbeta primers. The data were produced by immunoSEQ multiplex PCR, yet TCRdb's version contains in-frame clones alone and is incomplete. This sample has about 160,000 clones, with 82% found just once. Input material: PBMCs. All receptors come from a girl between 5 and 17 years old in good health and CMV-seropositive.

V is TRBV5-1 and J is TRBJ2-2; D unclear. The CDR3 is 15 residues long. The ends were cut back, 4 bases at V and 3 bases at J, with 13 bases in the middle. The V gene's germline CDR1 is SGHRS and CDR2 YFSETQ. Written as DNA, the CDR3 is TGCGCCAGCAGCCCCCCGGGTCGGTACACCGGGGAGCTGTTTTTT. This sequence encodes CASSPPGRYTGELFF. Looking up the rest from reference TRBV5-1 and TRBJ2-2 gives the full variable domain: KAGVTQTPRYLIKTRGQQVTLSCSPISGHRSVSWYQQTPGQGLQFLFEYFSETQRNKGNFPGRFSGRQFSNSRSEMNVSTLELGDSALYLCASSPPGRYTGELFFGEGSRLTVL.

The chain employs TRBV21-1 and TRBJ1-5; the D call in the table, TRBD1, was not verified against the DNA. TRBV21-1 is a pseudogene locus. The CDR3 is 14 amino acids. CDR3 region: CASSERQLNQPQHF. The CDR3 DNA reads TGTGCCAGCAGCGAGAGACAGTTAAATCAGCCCCAGCATTTT.

V and J are TRBV15 and TRBJ1-2; D possibly corresponds to TRBD1 (6 bases). This CDR3 region has 15 residues. CDR1 LNHNV and CDR2 YYDKDF come from the germline V gene (reference sequence). V shed 0 bases and J shed 3 bases, with 11 bases lying between them. The CDR3 sequence: CATSRDLDSYYGYTF. The CDR3 bases are TGTGCCACCAGCAGAGATTTGGACAGCTACTATGGCTACACCTTC. Drawing the rest from reference TRBV15 and TRBJ1-2, the complete variable domain is DAMVIQNPRYQVTQFGKPVTLSCSQTLNHNVMYWYQQKSSQAPKLLFHYYDKDFNNEADTPDNFQSRRPNTSFCFLDIRSPGLGDTAMYLCATSRDLDSYYGYTFGSGTRLTVV.

This clone was detected a few times. This sequence joins TRBV5-1 and TRBJ1-1; tentatively, D is TRBD1 (5 bases). This CDR3 contains 14 residues. Germline CDR1 and CDR2: SGHRS and YFSETQ. V lost 4 bases, J lost 4 bases, and 14 bases lay in between. Written as DNA, the CDR3 is TGCGCCAGCAGCCCCTTGACCGGGGGCACTGAAGCTTTCTTT. Translating gives CASSPLTGGTEAFF.

V usage is TRBV28 and J usage is TRBJ1-2, with 8 bases that match TRBD1. The trim removed 4 bases at V and 7 bases at J, leaving 8 bases unmatched. The CDR3 consists of 14 residues. CDR1 and CDR2 from the germline V gene are MDHEN and SYDVKM. CDR3 protein: CASSSPGGPGGYTF. In DNA form, the CDR3 reads TGTGCCAGCAGTTCCCCAGGGGGCCCCGGTGGCTACACCTTC.

V gene TRBV7-2 combines with J gene TRBJ1-2; perhaps TRBD1 as D (6 bases). Germline loops: CDR1 SGHTA, CDR2 FQGNSA. The V and J ends lost 8 bases and 4 bases respectively, with 17 bases between them. The CDR3 is 14 residues long. This chain's CDR3 is CASREGGSGYGYTF. CDR3 DNA sequence: TGTGCCAGCCGCGAGGGGGGGTCGGGCTATGGCTACACCTTC. Full variable domain (outside the CDR3, taken from reference TRBV7-2 and TRBJ1-2): GAGVSQSPSNKVTEKGKDVELRCDPISGHTALYWYRQSLGQGLEFLIYFQGNSAPDKSGLPSDRFSAERTGGSVSTLTIQRTQQEDSAVYLCASREGGSGYGYTFGSGTRLTVV.

CDR3 residues: CASSLNLYGYTF. The DNA of the CDR3 is TGTGCCAGCAGCTTAAATCTCTATGGCTACACCTTC. V and J are TRBV11-2 and TRBJ1-2; D call uncertain. V was pared by 2 bases and J by 4 bases, with 5 bases between. CDR3 size: 12 residues. CDR1 is SGHAT, CDR2 FQNNGV, per germline.

This clone has only a few counts. This chain links TRBV27 with TRBJ2-7; D is ambiguous. CDR3 length: 14 amino acids. Germline V lookup: CDR1 MNHEY, CDR2 SMNVEV (reference sequence). V was trimmed by 5 bases and J by 2 bases, leaving 13 bases between them. For the CDR3, the DNA is TGTGCCAGCAGTCTAAACCCACAGACCTACGAGCAGTACTTC. This encodes CASSLNPQTYEQYF.

The rearrangement joins TRBV5-1 to TRBJ1-1; 7 bases are a match to TRBD1. CDR1 SGHRS and CDR2 YFSETQ come from the germline V gene. CDR3 length equals 14 residues. The junction had 1 base not matched to a gene; V was cut back by 1 base and J by 1 base. The DNA of the CDR3 is TGCGCCAGCAGCTTGCGACAGGGGAACACTGAAGCTTTCTTT. This sequence encodes CASSLRQGNTEAFF.

The CDR3 region has the DNA TGTGCCAGCAGCCCCCAATCCGGGACTAGAGTATACGAGCAGTACTTC. Protein sequence: CASSPQSGTRVYEQYF. V is TRBV7-8 and J is TRBJ2-7; 8 bases are shared with TRBD2. The V and J ends lost 5 bases and 4 bases, in that order; junction bases with no gene match: 13. The germline V gene encodes CDR1 SGHVS and CDR2 FQNEAQ. The CDR3 is made up of 16 amino acids.